This is a list of T cell receptor beta chains from one sample in a study of blood T cell repertoires in COVID-19. Assay: immunoSEQ multiplex PCR; the TCRdb copy retains only in-frame clones and omits some. Of around 220,000 clones in the sample, around 84% were seen once. Sequencing was carried out using peripheral blood. The receptors were sampled from a man aged 30 to 45 with active or convalescent COVID-19. CDR3s leave out the opening cysteine and the closing phenylalanine or tryptophan. Expanded clones get a size class; other rows say once, few or many, or leave the size out.

V gene: TRBV9; clone size: NA; CDR3 length: 13; CDR3 protein: ASSAQGNSAGELF
V gene: TRBV30; clone size: NA; CDR3 length: 11; CDR3 protein: AWSQHGGEKLF
V gene: TRBV12-3/TRBV12-4; clone size: NA; CDR3 length: 11; CDR3 protein: ASSFEFTDTQY
V gene: TRBV7-9; clone size: NA; CDR3 length: 10; CDR3 protein: ASSLARDEQY
V gene: TRBV5-1; clone size: few; CDR3 length: 12; CDR3 protein: ASSFSGGAREQY
V gene: TRBV10-3; clone size: few; CDR3 length: 9; CDR3 protein: AISDNREQY
V gene: TRBV6-5; clone size: NA; CDR3 length: 12; CDR3 protein: ASSPRGVRYEQY
V gene: TRBV27; clone size: few; CDR3 length: 15; CDR3 protein: ASSLSYGQGPLFPQH
V gene: TRBV28; clone size: few; CDR3 length: 6; CDR3 protein: GPPGYT
V gene: TRBV7-9; clone size: NA; CDR3 length: 13; CDR3 protein: ASSLGDATNEKLF
V gene: TRBV11-2; clone size: NA; CDR3 length: 13; CDR3 protein: ASSRRPPNGSPLH
V gene: TRBV21-1; clone size: NA; CDR3 length: 12; CDR3 protein: ASSKFRGHTEAF
V gene: TRBV6-6; clone size: NA; CDR3 length: 14; CDR3 protein: ASSYSDGRTRGQQY
V gene: TRBV30; clone size: NA; CDR3 length: 13; CDR3 protein: AWSVLGLAGNEQF
V gene: TRBV18; clone size: NA; CDR3 length: 12; CDR3 protein: ASSPTRGNTEAF
V gene: TRBV28; clone size: few; CDR3 length: 11; CDR3 protein: AGSRTPFYEQY
V gene: TRBV7-2; clone size: NA; CDR3 length: 11; CDR3 protein: ASSSTGKDTQY
V gene: TRBV5-4; clone size: NA; CDR3 length: 13; CDR3 protein: ASSRSGTIRNEQF
V gene: TRBV15; clone size: few; CDR3 length: 10; CDR3 protein: ATSRAFEKLF
V gene: TRBV6-6; clone size: NA; CDR3 length: 11; CDR3 protein: AGSIGTAYGYT
V gene: TRBV7-9; clone size: NA; CDR3 length: 11; CDR3 protein: ASSLVSRSEQY
V gene: TRBV9; clone size: NA; CDR3 length: 12; CDR3 protein: ASSVRASQNEQF
V gene: TRBV15; clone size: NA; CDR3 length: 12; CDR3 protein: ATRKTGSNEKLF
V gene: TRBV19; clone size: NA; CDR3 length: 14; CDR3 protein: ASSPRQGRMSSPLH
V gene: TRBV14; clone size: few; CDR3 length: 14; CDR3 protein: ASSQGGTGVNQPQH
V gene: TRBV5-1; clone size: NA; CDR3 length: 13; CDR3 protein: ASSAGTGVYNEQF
V gene: TRBV9; clone size: NA; CDR3 length: 11; CDR3 protein: ASSLDTSYGYT
V gene: TRBV4-1; clone size: NA; CDR3 length: 15; CDR3 protein: ASSQEGGTSGYNEQF
V gene: TRBV4-2; clone size: few; CDR3 length: 14; CDR3 protein: ASSQGHATTNTEAF
V gene: TRBV2; clone size: NA; CDR3 length: 11; CDR3 protein: ASSEGPNQPQH
V gene: TRBV7-2; clone size: NA; CDR3 length: 16; CDR3 protein: ASSLRASGGRWGNEQF
V gene: TRBV5-1; clone size: NA; CDR3 length: 12; CDR3 protein: ASSLGQGWYGYT
V gene: TRBV28; clone size: NA; CDR3 length: 14; CDR3 protein: ASSTGTRGVRQPQH
V gene: TRBV15; clone size: NA; CDR3 length: 16; CDR3 protein: ATSILPGVETAHNEQF
V gene: TRBV29-1; clone size: few; CDR3 length: 11; CDR3 protein: SVREGQGYEQY
V gene: TRBV6-5; clone size: NA; CDR3 length: 12; CDR3 protein: ASSSLGDYTEAF
V gene: TRBV12-3/TRBV12-4; clone size: NA; CDR3 length: 11; CDR3 protein: ASSFRGNTEAF
V gene: TRBV4-3; clone size: once; CDR3 length: 15; CDR3 protein: ASSQDYGIMAKNIQY
V gene: TRBV5-1; clone size: once; CDR3 length: 11; CDR3 protein: ASSMDPEGEQF
V gene: TRBV4-3; clone size: NA; CDR3 length: 12; CDR3 protein: ASSQGSRGVGYT
V gene: TRBV3-1/TRBV3-2; clone size: few; CDR3 length: 11; CDR3 protein: ASSPQGNYGYT
V gene: TRBV2; clone size: NA; CDR3 length: 14; CDR3 protein: ASSEWGLAGGDEQF
V gene: TRBV7-9; clone size: NA; CDR3 length: 14; CDR3 protein: ASSGEKGVVVSPLH
V gene: TRBV28; clone size: NA; CDR3 length: 10; CDR3 protein: ASSPRVSEQF
V gene: TRBV29-1; clone size: NA; CDR3 length: 12; CDR3 protein: SARRAGRGETQY
V gene: TRBV7-2; clone size: NA; CDR3 length: 12; CDR3 protein: ASSFGWGDEKLF
V gene: TRBV5-1; clone size: few; CDR3 length: 13; CDR3 protein: ASSSDGGSGNTIY
V gene: TRBV2; clone size: NA; CDR3 length: 12; CDR3 protein: ASSTRGINYGYT
V gene: TRBV7-8; clone size: NA; CDR3 length: 12; CDR3 protein: ASSLDVAGEKLF
V gene: TRBV5-6; clone size: NA; CDR3 length: 12; CDR3 protein: ASSLATNSYEQY
V gene: TRBV5-5; clone size: NA; CDR3 length: 12; CDR3 protein: ASSFMWDSQQAF
V gene: TRBV9; clone size: NA; CDR3 length: 18; CDR3 protein: ASSVGPGREIFISTDTQY
V gene: TRBV10-3; clone size: NA; CDR3 length: 13; CDR3 protein: AISESEGGGQPQH
V gene: TRBV28; clone size: many; CDR3 length: 12; CDR3 protein: ASMSGQGRNTIY
V gene: TRBV11-2; clone size: NA; CDR3 length: 11; CDR3 protein: ASSLDFGAEAF